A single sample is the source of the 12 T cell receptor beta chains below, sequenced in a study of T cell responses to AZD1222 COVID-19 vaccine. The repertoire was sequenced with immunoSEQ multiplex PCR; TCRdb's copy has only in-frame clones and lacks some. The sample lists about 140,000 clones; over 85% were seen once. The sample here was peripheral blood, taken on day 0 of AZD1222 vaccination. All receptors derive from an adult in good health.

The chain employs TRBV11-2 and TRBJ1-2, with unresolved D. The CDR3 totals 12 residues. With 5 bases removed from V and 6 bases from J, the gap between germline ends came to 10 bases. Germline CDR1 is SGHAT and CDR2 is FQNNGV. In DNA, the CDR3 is TGTGCCAGCAGCCCCGGAGGGCATGGCTACACCTTC. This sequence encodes CASSPGGHGYTF.

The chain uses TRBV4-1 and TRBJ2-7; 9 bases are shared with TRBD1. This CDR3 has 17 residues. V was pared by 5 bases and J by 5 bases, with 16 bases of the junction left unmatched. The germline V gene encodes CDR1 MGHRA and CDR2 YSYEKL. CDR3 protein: CASSYTTTGTGRDEQYF. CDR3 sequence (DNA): TGCGCCAGCAGCTATACAACTACCGGGACAGGGCGGGACGAGCAGTACTTC.

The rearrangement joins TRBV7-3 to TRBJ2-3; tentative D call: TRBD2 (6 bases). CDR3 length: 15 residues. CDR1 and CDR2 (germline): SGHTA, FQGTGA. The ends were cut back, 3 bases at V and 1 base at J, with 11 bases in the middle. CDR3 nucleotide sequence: TGTGCCAGCAGCTTCGGCGGAGGGGGCACAGATACGCAGTATTTT. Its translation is CASSFGGGGTDTQYF.

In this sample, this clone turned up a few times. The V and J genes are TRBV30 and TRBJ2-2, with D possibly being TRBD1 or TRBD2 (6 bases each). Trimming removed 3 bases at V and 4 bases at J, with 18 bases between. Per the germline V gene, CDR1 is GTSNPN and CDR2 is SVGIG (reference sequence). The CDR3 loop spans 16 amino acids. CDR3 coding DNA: TGTGCCTGGAGCGAAATGTTAGGGGGGTCCACCGGGGAGCTGTTTTTT. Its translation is CAWSEMLGGSTGELFF.

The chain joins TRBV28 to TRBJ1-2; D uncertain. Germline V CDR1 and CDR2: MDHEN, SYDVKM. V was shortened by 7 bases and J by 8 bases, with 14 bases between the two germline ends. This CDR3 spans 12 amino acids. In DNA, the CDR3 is TGTGCCAGCACCCCCCGGGGAGTGGGCTACACCTTC. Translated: CASTPRGVGYTF.

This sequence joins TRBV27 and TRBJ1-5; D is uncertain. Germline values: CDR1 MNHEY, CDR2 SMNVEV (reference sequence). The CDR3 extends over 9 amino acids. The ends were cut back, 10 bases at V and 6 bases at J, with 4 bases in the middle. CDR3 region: CAIRQPQHF. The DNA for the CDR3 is TGTGCCATCCGTCAGCCCCAGCATTTT.

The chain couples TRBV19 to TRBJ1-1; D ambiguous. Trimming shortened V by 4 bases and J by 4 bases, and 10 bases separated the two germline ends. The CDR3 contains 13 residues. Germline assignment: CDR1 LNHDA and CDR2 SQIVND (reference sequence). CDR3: CASSTPLGTEAFF. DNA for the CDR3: TGTGCCAGTAGTACCCCCCTGGGCACTGAAGCTTTCTTT.

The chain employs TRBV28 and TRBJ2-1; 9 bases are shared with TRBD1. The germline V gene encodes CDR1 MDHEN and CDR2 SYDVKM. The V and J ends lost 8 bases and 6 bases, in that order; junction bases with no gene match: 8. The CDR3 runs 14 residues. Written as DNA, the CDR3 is TGTGCCAGCGAAAGGGACAGGGAGGGCAATGAGCAGTTCTTC. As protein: CASERDREGNEQFF.

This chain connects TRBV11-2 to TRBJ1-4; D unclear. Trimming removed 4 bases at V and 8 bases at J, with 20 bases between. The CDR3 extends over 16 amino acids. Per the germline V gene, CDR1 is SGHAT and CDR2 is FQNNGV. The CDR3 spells CASSSGSHAVWEKLFF. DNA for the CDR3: TGTGCCAGCAGCTCCGGGTCCCATGCGGTTTGGGAAAAACTGTTTTTT.

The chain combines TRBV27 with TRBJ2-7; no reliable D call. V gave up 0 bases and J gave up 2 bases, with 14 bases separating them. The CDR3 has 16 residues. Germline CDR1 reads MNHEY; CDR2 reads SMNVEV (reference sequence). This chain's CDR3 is CASSLSRRPIPYEQYF. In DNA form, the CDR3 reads TGTGCCAGCAGTTTATCCCGGCGGCCGATCCCCTACGAGCAGTACTTC.

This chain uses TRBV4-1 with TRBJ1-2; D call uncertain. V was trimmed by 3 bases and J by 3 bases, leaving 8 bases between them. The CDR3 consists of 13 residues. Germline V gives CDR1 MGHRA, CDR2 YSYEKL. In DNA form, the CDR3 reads TGCGCCAGCAGCCAGGCCTTCGACTATGGCTACACCTTC. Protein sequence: CASSQAFDYGYTF.

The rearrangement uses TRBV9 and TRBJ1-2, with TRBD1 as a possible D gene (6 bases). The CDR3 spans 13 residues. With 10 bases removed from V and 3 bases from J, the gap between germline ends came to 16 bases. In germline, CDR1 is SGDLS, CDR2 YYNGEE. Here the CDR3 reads CAYKQGSHYGYTF. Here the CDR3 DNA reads TGTGCCTACAAACAGGGCTCCCACTATGGCTACACCTTC.